A selection of T cell receptor beta chains follows, all from one sample in a study of blood T cell repertoires in COVID-19. The protocol was immunoSEQ multiplex PCR, while the TCRdb copy is restricted to in-frame clones and leaves out a portion. The sample consists of 70,000 to 95,000 clones, about 80% of them appearing once. Sequencing was performed on peripheral blood. The receptors stem from a human donor in a cohort sampled during active COVID-19. Both conserved end residues are part of each CDR3. A D gene is named only where the DNA matches it firmly. Size is stated for part of the rows, as once, few or many counts, or as a class when the clone is expanded.

j_gene	v_gene	abundance	d_gene	CDR3aa	CDR3nt
TRBJ2-1	TRBV3-1/TRBV3-2	few	TRBD2	CASSPGLAGGLFF	TGTGCCAGCAGCCCCGGACTAGCGGGGGGGCTGTTCTTC
TRBJ2-2	TRBV7-3	few	TRBD2	CASSPTPLAGAAGELFF	TGTGCCAGCAGCCCTACTCCGCTAGCGGGGGCCGCCGGGGAGCTGTTTTTT
TRBJ2-1	TRBV5-1	.	.	CASSLWSGSSREQFF	TGCGCCAGCAGCTTGTGGAGCGGGTCGAGCAGGGAGCAGTTCTTC
TRBJ2-2	TRBV7-3	.	TRBD1	CASSLTPQGADTGELFF	TGTGCCAGCAGCTTAACTCCCCAGGGGGCAGACACCGGGGAGCTGTTTTTT
TRBJ1-2	TRBV19	.	.	CASSPSTARSGYTF	TGTGCCAGTAGTCCCTCGACAGCCAGGTCCGGCTACACCTTC
TRBJ2-3	TRBV7-2	.	.	CASSRGGSTDTQYF	TGTGCCAGCTCTAGGGGGGGAAGCACAGATACGCAGTATTTT
TRBJ2-7	TRBV5-6	.	.	CASSHLQWVAQSYEQYF	TGTGCCAGCAGCCACCTACAATGGGTAGCTCAGTCCTACGAGCAGTACTTC
TRBJ2-1	TRBV10-3	.	TRBD1	CAIRNTGTGDEQFF	TGTGCCATCAGGAACACCGGGACAGGGGACGAGCAGTTCTTC
TRBJ2-3	TRBV29-1	.	TRBD2	CSAESGGRTDTQYF	TGCAGCGCCGAGAGCGGGGGGAGAACAGATACGCAGTATTTT
TRBJ2-3	TRBV2	.	TRBD1	CASGTYQGGTDTQYF	TGTGCCAGCGGGACCTACCAGGGGGGCACAGATACGCAGTATTTT
TRBJ1-4	TRBV9	.	TRBD1	CASSAGQGGKLFF	TGTGCCAGCAGCGCGGGACAGGGTGGAAAACTGTTTTTT
TRBJ2-3	TRBV7-9	.	.	CASSLNRGLDTQYF	TGTGCCAGCAGCTTAAATAGGGGGTTGGATACGCAGTATTTT
TRBJ1-6	TRBV6-2/TRBV6-3	once	.	CASSYVEAVSSPLHF	TGTGCCAGCAGTTACGTGGAAGCGGTCAGTTCACCCCTCCACTTT
TRBJ1-1	TRBV29-1	.	.	CSVGRVGTEAFF	TGCAGCGTTGGGAGGGTGGGCACTGAAGCTTTCTTT
TRBJ2-4	TRBV27	.	TRBD2	CASSIGLAGGLEAKNIQYF	TGTGCCAGCAGTATCGGACTAGCGGGGGGGCTCGAGGCCAAAAACATTCAGTACTTC
TRBJ2-1	TRBV5-4	.	TRBD2	CASSFTGGAFYNEQFF	TGTGCCAGCAGCTTTACCGGGGGGGCTTTCTACAATGAGCAGTTCTTC
TRBJ2-1	TRBV29-1	.	TRBD2	CSVRLAGGSEVEQFF	TGCAGCGTTAGGCTAGCGGGGGGCTCTGAGGTTGAGCAGTTCTTC
TRBJ2-7	TRBV14	.	.	CASRGATYEQYF	TGTGCCAGCCGAGGTGCAACCTACGAGCAGTACTTC
TRBJ1-1	TRBV28	.	.	CASSLYGEAFF	TGTGCCAGCAGTTTATACGGGGAAGCTTTCTTT
TRBJ1-2	TRBV10-2	.	TRBD1	CASRRGLGYGYTF	TGCGCCAGCCGCAGGGGGCTGGGATATGGCTACACCTTC
TRBJ2-1	TRBV5-1	.	.	CASSLGGPSNEQFF	TGCGCCAGCTCCCTCGGGGGGCCCTCCAATGAGCAGTTCTTC
TRBJ1-5	TRBV9	few	.	CASSPGGDNQPQHF	TGTGCCAGCAGCCCAGGAGGGGACAATCAGCCCCAGCATTTT
TRBJ2-5	TRBV7-2	.	.	CASSLDSQETQYF	TGTGCCAGCAGCTTGGACTCGCAAGAGACCCAGTACTTC
TRBJ1-5	TRBV7-3	.	.	CASSLMRDQPQHF	TGTGCCAGCAGCTTAATGCGCGATCAGCCCCAGCATTTT
TRBJ2-2	TRBV19	.	.	CASSIVAGGAGELFF	TGTGCCAGTAGTATCGTGGCAGGTGGCGCCGGGGAGCTGTTTTTT
TRBJ2-3	TRBV24-1	.	.	CATSDGGVNTQYF	TGTGCCACCAGTGATGGGGGCGTTAATACGCAGTATTTT
TRBJ1-1	TRBV7-3	.	.	CASSSSGVGTEAFF	TGTGCCAGCAGCTCCTCGGGGGTCGGGACTGAAGCTTTCTTT
TRBJ1-6	TRBV7-2	once	.	CASKINRESSYNSPLHF	TGTGCCAGCAAGATTAACAGGGAGAGCTCCTATAATTCACCCCTCCACTTT
TRBJ2-1	TRBV10-3	.	.	CAISESSPTYNEQFF	TGTGCCATCAGTGAGTCTAGCCCTACCTACAATGAGCAGTTCTTC
TRBJ2-1	TRBV5-1	.	.	CASSLGPVGPNEQFF	TGCGCCAGCAGCTTGGGCCCAGTGGGGCCCAATGAGCAGTTCTTC
TRBJ1-2	TRBV7-3	.	TRBD1	CASSHGQGGYGYTF	TGTGCCAGCAGTCACGGACAGGGAGGCTATGGCTACACCTTC
TRBJ2-3	TRBV4-1	.	TRBD2	CASSPRLGLAGGPDTQYF	TGCGCCAGCAGCCCAAGGCTCGGACTAGCGGGGGGGCCTGATACGCAGTATTTT
TRBJ2-1	TRBV11-1	.	.	CASSSTGGRYNEQFF	TGTGCCAGCAGCTCGACGGGGGGCAGGTACAATGAGCAGTTCTTC
TRBJ2-3	TRBV18	.	.	CASFPGASGTDTQYF	TGTGCCAGCTTCCCAGGTGCCTCTGGCACAGATACGCAGTATTTT
TRBJ2-7	TRBV5-4	.	.	CASSAGTTRLGEQYF	TGTGCCAGCAGCGCCGGAACGACTAGGCTCGGCGAGCAGTACTTC
TRBJ2-7	TRBV10-3	many	.	CAISESVSQVYEQYF	TGTGCCATCAGTGAGTCGGTCAGTCAGGTCTACGAGCAGTACTTC
TRBJ2-2	TRBV24-1	.	.	CATSETTGQNTGELFF	TGTGCCACCAGTGAGACGACAGGACAGAACACCGGGGAGCTGTTTTTT
TRBJ1-2	TRBV6-5	once	.	CASSYSVRGGLYGYTF	TGTGCCAGCAGTTACTCGGTACGGGGGGGTCTCTATGGCTACACCTTC
TRBJ1-2	TRBV4-1	.	.	CASSQDETERDGYTF	TGCGCCAGCAGCCAAGATGAGACAGAAAGGGATGGCTACACCTTC
TRBJ1-4	TRBV7-3	.	.	CASILRPGDEKLFF	TGTGCCAGCATATTGAGGCCCGGGGATGAAAAACTGTTTTTT
TRBJ2-5	TRBV6-1	.	TRBD1	CASSENLFRTGGETQYF	TGTGCCAGCAGTGAAAATCTGTTTAGGACAGGCGGGGAGACCCAGTACTTC
TRBJ1-1	TRBV14	.	.	CASSPRVPTEAFF	TGTGCCAGCAGCCCCAGGGTCCCCACTGAAGCTTTCTTT
TRBJ1-1	TRBV5-6	.	TRBD1	CASSFLTGGATEAFF	TGTGCCAGCAGCTTTTTAACAGGGGGCGCCACTGAAGCTTTCTTT
TRBJ1-2	TRBV27	.	.	CASSRTVAYGYTF	TGTGCCAGCAGCCGGACAGTGGCGTATGGCTACACCTTC
TRBJ1-2	TRBV18	once	TRBD1	CASSPGTGLYGYTF	TGTGCCAGCTCACCCGGGACAGGGCTCTATGGCTACACCTTC
TRBJ2-7	TRBV3-1/TRBV3-2	.	TRBD2	CASSPAGGQSEQYF	TGTGCCAGCAGCCCAGCGGGGGGGCAAAGTGAGCAGTACTTC
TRBJ1-2	TRBV6-1	.	.	CASSEGGLNYGYTF	TGTGCCAGCAGTGAAGGGGGCCTCAACTATGGCTACACCTTC
TRBJ2-7	TRBV10-2	.	.	CASSERRVDYALYEQYF	TGCGCCAGCAGTGAACGGCGAGTAGACTACGCCCTATACGAGCAGTACTTC
TRBJ2-1	TRBV7-8	.	TRBD2	CASILQVSGGYYNEQFF	TGTGCCAGCATTCTACAGGTCAGCGGGGGGTACTACAATGAGCAGTTCTTC
TRBJ1-3	TRBV5-4	.	TRBD1	CASSLQGATGNTIYF	TGTGCCAGCAGCTTACAGGGGGCTACTGGAAACACCATATATTTT
TRBJ2-5	TRBV28	.	TRBD2	CASSRPGLATETQYF	TGTGCCAGCAGCCGACCGGGACTAGCGACAGAGACCCAGTACTTC
TRBJ2-1	TRBV3-1/TRBV3-2	.	.	CASSPRLPLGDEQFF	TGTGCCAGCAGCCCCCGATTGCCGTTGGGCGATGAGCAGTTCTTC
TRBJ2-2	TRBV7-8	.	.	CASSPKRAGNTGELFF	TGTGCCAGCAGCCCAAAAAGGGCAGGGAATACCGGGGAGCTGTTTTTT
TRBJ1-2	TRBV7-8	.	TRBD1	CASSSPVGGTGTGYTF	TGTGCCAGCAGCTCCCCCGTCGGGGGGACAGGAACTGGCTACACCTTC
TRBJ1-5	TRBV6-4	.	.	CARTTEYSNQPQHF	TGTGCCAGGACGACAGAGTATAGCAATCAGCCCCAGCATTTT
TRBJ2-3	TRBV10-2	.	.	CASSDFSGGTDTQYF	TGCGCCAGCAGTGACTTTTCGGGGGGCACAGATACGCAGTATTTT
TRBJ1-6	TRBV3-1/TRBV3-2	once	TRBD1	CASSPRDSGNSPLHF	TGTGCCAGCAGCCCCCGGGACAGTGGGAATTCACCCCTCCACTTT
TRBJ1-1	TRBV7-8	.	TRBD1	CASSTTGPTEAFF	TGTGCCAGCAGCACGACAGGGCCCACTGAAGCTTTCTTT
TRBJ1-3	TRBV2	once	TRBD1	CASRDREASGNTIYF	TGTGCCAGCAGGGACAGGGAGGCAAGTGGAAACACCATATATTTT